Following are 20 T cell receptor beta chains from one sample sequenced in a study of T-cell memory formation after mild COVID-19. TCRdb ran MiXCR on the 5' RACE reads and lists one entry per CDR3 protein. This sample has over 150,000 distinct CDR3 sequences; about an eighth occur once, and the top ten carry approximately 3.4%. Sequencing used PBMCs or a T cell subset sorted from them (not recorded which). The receptors here all came from a man aged 18 to 35 who had mild COVID-19 (a few samples of this study predate the infection). Cell type and time point are not known.

This clonotype was picked up a small number of times. The chain links TRBV7-3 to TRBJ2-3; D is possibly TRBD2 (6 bases). The germline CDR1 and CDR2 sequences are SGHTA and FQGTGA. V lost 6 bases to trimming and J lost 2 bases, with 15 bases between them. The CDR3 extends over 15 amino acids. The CDR3 region is CASRLRGASTDTQYF. CDR3 in DNA: TGTGCCAGCAGATTGCGGGGCGCATCCACAGATACGCAGTATTTT.

Ten or more counts support this clonotype. The chain has TRBV11-2 and TRBJ2-3; no definite D call. This CDR3 comprises 12 residues. CDR1 is SGHAT, CDR2 FQNNGV, per germline. V lost 6 bases, J lost 3 bases, and 7 bases lay in between. The CDR3 DNA is TGTGCCAGCAGAGACCGAACAGATACGCAGTATTTT. Translated, it gives CASRDRTDTQYF.

A single count supports this clonotype. The chain is built from TRBV5-4 and TRBJ2-5; possible D gene TRBD2, 5 bases. This CDR3 contains 15 residues. V was cut by 5 bases and J by 0 bases, with 14 bases left in between. Germline V gene lookup returns CDR1 SGHNT and CDR2 YYREEE (reference sequence). The CDR3 DNA follows: TGTGCCAGCAGGTCCGCTGGACTGTACCAAGAGACCCAGTACTTC. Its translation is CASRSAGLYQETQYF.

The sample holds a few counts of this clonotype. The J gene is TRBJ2-4, the V gene TRBV28, with TRBD1 matching 9 bases. Looked up from germline, CDR1 is MDHEN and CDR2 is SYDVKM. CDR3 length: 14 residues. With V trimmed by 6 bases and J by 1 base, 1 base remained unmatched. The CDR3 protein is CASRQGAAKNIQYF. The CDR3 DNA reads TGTGCCAGCAGACAGGGGGCGGCCAAAAACATTCAGTACTTC.

This clonotype was observed a handful of times. The chain's CDR3 is CASSRETRTEAFF. The CDR3, as DNA: TGTGCCAGCAGTCGAGAGACCCGGACTGAAGCTTTCTTT. The rearrangement links TRBV6-5 to TRBJ1-1; the D is unclear. V lost 5 bases and J lost 5, with 12 bases in between. Germline CDR1 MNHEY, CDR2 SVGAGI. This CDR3 is 13 amino acids long.

There are a few counts of this clonotype. This rearrangement joins TRBV12-3 or TRBV12-4 to TRBJ1-1; the D gene is possibly TRBD1 (5 bases). V dropped 10 bases and J dropped 10 bases, with 16 bases sitting between them. CDR3 length: 11 residues. The CDR3 here is CATRRGIGAFF. The CDR3, as DNA: TGTGCCACCCGGCGGGGCATTGGAGCTTTCTTT.

This clonotype turned up a few times. This chain connects TRBV15 to TRBJ2-7; TRBD1 aligns across 8 bases. Germline-derived CDR1 and CDR2 are LNHNV and YYDKDF (reference sequence). The length of the CDR3 is 14 residues. V trimming: 1 base; J trimming: 2 bases; junction bases outside the gene matches: 1. The CDR3 spells CATSRGQGTYEQYV. The DNA for the CDR3 is TGTGCCACCAGCAGAGGACAGGGGACCTACGAGCAGTACGTC.

This clonotype was observed a handful of times. The chain has TRBV2 and TRBJ1-4; 11 bases align to TRBD1. V was clipped by 6 bases and J by 4 bases; unmatched bases: 1. The CDR3 is 14 amino acids. Per germline, CDR1 SNHLY and CDR2 FYNNEI. CDR3 in DNA: TGTGCCAGCAGGGGGACAGGGGGTAATGAAAAACTGTTTTTT. This sequence encodes CASRGTGGNEKLFF.

The chain carries TRBV5-1 and TRBJ1-2; D unclear. Trimming left V 0 bases short and J 4 bases short, with 13 bases between. Germline V gene lookup returns CDR1 SGHRS and CDR2 YFSETQ. The CDR3 spans 15 residues. CDR3 DNA sequence: TGCGCCAGCAGCTTGGACCCGGGTTCGGGCTATGGCTACACCTTC. Protein product: CASSLDPGSGYGYTF.

This clonotype was recorded at least ten times. This sequence joins TRBV12-3 or TRBV12-4 and TRBJ1-3; D is unresolved. V lost 8 bases and J lost 3, with 11 bases in between. CDR3 length: 13 residues. The CDR3 sequence: CASGPNGGNTIYF. CDR3 bases: TGTGCCAGCGGTCCTAACGGTGGAAACACCATATATTTT.

This clonotype was found a few times. The chain joins TRBV20-1 to TRBJ1-2; possibly TRBD1 for D (6 bases). The germline V gene encodes CDR1 DFQATT and CDR2 SNEGSKA (reference sequence). Trimming cost V 7 bases and J 8 bases, with 14 bases left between them. There are 11 residues in the CDR3. CDR3 DNA sequence: TGCAGTGTAACAGGGCTGTCGGGCTACACCTTC. This encodes CSVTGLSGYTF.

The J gene is TRBJ2-2, the V gene TRBV25-1; D is perhaps TRBD2 (5 bases). With 6 bases removed from V and 7 bases from J, the gap between germline ends came to 12 bases. Per germline, CDR1 MGHDK and CDR2 SYGVNS. This CDR3 comprises 13 residues. In DNA form, the CDR3 reads TGTGCCAGCAGACCTACCGGGGTCGGGGAGCTGTTTTTT. This codes for CASRPTGVGELFF.

V and J are TRBV24-1 and TRBJ2-1, with D perhaps TRBD1 or TRBD2 (5 bases each). Trimming cost V 10 bases and J 8 bases, with 11 bases left between them. Germline assignment: CDR1 KGHDR and CDR2 SFDVKD. There are 11 residues in the CDR3. The DNA for the CDR3 is TGTGCCACAATGGGGGTTCATGAGCAGTTCTTC. Its protein is CATMGVHEQFF.

J is TRBJ2-3 and V is TRBV7-2, with 13 bases identical to TRBD2. Germline loops: CDR1 SGHTA, CDR2 FQGNSA. The ends lost 5 bases at V and 4 bases at J; junction bases unmatched: 6. The CDR3 spans 16 residues. CDR3 residues: CASSLRLAGGSDTQYF. CDR3 coding DNA: TGTGCCAGCAGCCTGCGACTAGCGGGGGGCTCAGATACGCAGTATTTT.

The chain links TRBV7-3 to TRBJ2-3; 11 nucleotides line up with TRBD2. J gave up 4 bases and V 5 bases, and 8 bases lay outside the gene matches. CDR3 size: 16 residues. CDR1 and CDR2 (germline): SGHTA, FQGTGA. CDR3 bases: TGTGCCAGCAGCCTAATAGCGGGGGGGCCGGCAGATACGCAGTATTTT. Protein: CASSLIAGGPADTQYF.

This clonotype showed up just a few times. This chain connects TRBV3-1 to TRBJ2-5; D may be TRBD1 or TRBD2 (6 bases each). Germline V gives CDR1 LGHDT, CDR2 YNNKEL (reference sequence). Trimming removed 2 bases from V and 4 bases from J, with 8 bases in between. The CDR3 is 13 amino acids. CDR3 loop: CASSQRGRETQYF. Here the CDR3 DNA reads TGTGCCAGCAGCCAACGGGGGCGAGAGACCCAGTACTTC.

This clonotype occurred a few times. The gene calls are TRBV20-1 and TRBJ2-7; D may be TRBD2 (7 bases). Deletions cut 3 bases from V and 5 bases from J, with 20 bases between. Germline assignment: CDR1 DFQATT and CDR2 SNEGSKA (reference sequence). The CDR3 has 15 amino acids. In DNA, the CDR3 is TGCAGTGCTAGTATCCACAGGGAGGGGGGGAACGAGCAGTACTTC. This sequence encodes CSASIHREGGNEQYF.

This clonotype has only a few counts. V usage is TRBV10-3 and J usage is TRBJ2-5; 7 nucleotides line up with TRBD2. Germline V gives CDR1 ENHRY, CDR2 SYGVKD. V shed 3 bases and J 5 bases; nucleotides not matched to a gene: 6. The CDR3 length is 14 residues. CDR3 coding DNA: TGTGCCATCAGTGATTCCCGGGGGGTGGAGACCCAGTACTTC. Encoded protein: CAISDSRGVETQYF.

This clonotype was seen a handful of times. The rearrangement joins TRBV9 to TRBJ1-2, with 7 bases fitting TRBD1. The CDR3 has 17 residues. Germline values: CDR1 SGDLS, CDR2 YYNGEE. The V and J ends lost 3 bases and 1 base, in that order; junction bases with no gene match: 12. Written as DNA, the CDR3 is TGTGCCAGCAGCGCTCAAGCGGGACAGACCATTAACTATGGCTACACCTTC. Protein: CASSAQAGQTINYGYTF. Full variable domain (remainder filled in from reference TRBV9 and TRBJ1-2): DSGVTQTPKHLITATGQRVTLRCSPRSGDLSVYWYQQSLDQGLQFLIQYYNGEERAKGNILERFSAQQFPDLHSELNLSSLELGDSALYFCASSAQAGQTINYGYTFGSGTRLTVV.

The V call is TRBV7-2, the J call TRBJ2-1; perhaps TRBD1 as D (5 bases). Trimming took 4 bases from V and 4 from J, leaving 17 bases between them. From germline, CDR1 is SGHTA and CDR2 FQGNSA. The CDR3 is 16 residues long. CDR3 bases: TGTGCCAGCAGCTACAAAGGGGTGGACGGATACAATGAGCAGTTCTTC. Translated: CASSYKGVDGYNEQFF.